These 32 T cell receptor beta chains originate from one sample sequenced in a study of cytomegalovirus exposure and HLA in healthy donors (dated by TCRdb to the late 2010s). The library relied on the immunoSEQ multiplex PCR assay. What TCRdb holds here is the immuneACCESS table cut down to in-frame rearrangements. Part of the clones is not present; checked against another copy, under half of the missing clones reflect an unresolved V gene, and the others are unexplained. Counted in this sample were 120,000 to 150,000 clones; more than 85% of them appeared once. Roughly 0.7% of the sample is in the top ten clones. Source material: PBMCs. The receptors come from a man aged 18 to 30 in good health and CMV-seronegative.

The gene calls are TRBV30 and TRBJ2-7; 14 bases are shared with TRBD2. Germline assignment: CDR1 GTSNPN and CDR2 SVGIG (reference sequence). The CDR3 is made up of 17 amino acids. Germline trimming cut 6 bases from V and 4 bases from J; bases unmatched to any gene: 14. In nucleotides, the CDR3 is TGTGCCTGCGAAGGGACTAGCGGGAGACATAAACCGTACGAGCAGTACGTC. Protein product: CACEGTSGRHKPYEQYV.

The J gene is TRBJ1-1, the V gene TRBV6-5; 7 bases fit TRBD1. This CDR3 is 14 amino acids long. Per the germline V gene, CDR1 is MNHEY and CDR2 is SVGAGI. Trimming at V came to 7 bases and at J to 4 bases, leaving 9 bases not matched to a gene. The CDR3 sequence: CASTLNRGGTEAFF. The CDR3 nucleotides read TGTGCCAGCACGCTCAACAGGGGAGGCACTGAAGCTTTCTTT.

The gene calls are TRBV29-1 and TRBJ2-7; weak D call: TRBD1 (5 bases). This CDR3 spans 12 amino acids. Germline CDR1 is SQVTM and CDR2 is ANQGSEA. Deletions cut 5 bases from V and 4 bases from J, with 12 bases between. As DNA, the CDR3 is TGCAGCGTTCTAAGGGGCACGTACGAGCAGTACTTC. Its protein is CSVLRGTYEQYF.

The chain combines TRBV10-3 with TRBJ2-3, with D tentatively TRBD1 (6 bases). The V gene lost 6 bases and the J gene lost 4 bases, with 14 bases spanning the gap. The germline gives CDR1 ENHRY, CDR2 SYGVKD. This CDR3 contains 14 residues. The DNA for the CDR3 is TGTGCCATCAGCGCCCAGGGGCCGCCAGATACGCAGTATTTT. The encoded protein is CAISAQGPPDTQYF.

This rearrangement joins TRBV2 to TRBJ2-5, with 10 bases identical to TRBD1. Germline assignment: CDR1 SNHLY and CDR2 FYNNEI. CDR3 length: 16 residues. Unmatched junction bases numbered 12, after V lost 6 bases and J lost 5 bases. The CDR3 reads CASRLASTGGGETQYF. The CDR3, as DNA: TGTGCCAGCAGACTCGCCTCGACAGGGGGCGGGGAGACCCAGTACTTC. Full variable domain (rest looked up from reference TRBV2 and TRBJ2-5): EPEVTQTPSHQVTQMGQEVILRCVPISNHLYFYWYRQILGQKVEFLVSFYNNEISEKSEIFDDQFSVERPDGSNFTLKIRSTKLEDSAMYFCASRLASTGGGETQYFGPGTRLLVL.

The chain carries TRBV2 and TRBJ2-3; possibly TRBD2 for D (7 bases). The CDR3 is 11 amino acids. The V gene's germline CDR1 is SNHLY and CDR2 FYNNEI. CDR3 coding DNA: TGTGCTGAGGGGGGGCTGGATACGCAGTATTTT. Protein sequence: CAEGGLDTQYF.

This clone was seen just once. The J gene is TRBJ2-3, the V gene TRBV7-6; 7 bases are shared with TRBD1. Unmatched junction bases numbered 6, after V lost 1 base and J lost 2 bases. Per the germline V gene, CDR1 is SGHVS and CDR2 is FNYEAQ. This CDR3 is built from 16 residues. The CDR3 bases are TGTGCCAGCAGCTTAGGTCGGACAGGACCCACAGATACGCAGTATTTT. Amino acid sequence: CASSLGRTGPTDTQYF. The full variable domain, completed using reference TRBV7-6 and TRBJ2-3, is GAGVSQSPRYKVTKRGQDVALRCDPISGHVSLYWYRQALGQGPEFLTYFNYEAQQDKSGLPNDRFSAERPEGSISTLTIQRTEQRDSAMYRCASSLGRTGPTDTQYFGPGTRLTVL.

V usage is TRBV5-5 and J usage is TRBJ2-3; TRBD1 matches at 7 bases. The CDR3 extends over 14 amino acids. The ends lost 5 bases at V and 1 base at J; junction bases unmatched: 4. Per germline, CDR1 SGHKS and CDR2 YYEKEE (reference sequence). The CDR3 DNA follows: TGTGCCAGCAGTCTAGGGACAGGCACAGATACGCAGTATTTT. This codes for CASSLGTGTDTQYF.

The chain recombines TRBV7-9 with TRBJ2-1; TRBD2 aligns across 11 bases. This CDR3 region has 15 residues. Trimming removed 3 bases from V and 9 bases from J; junction bases left unmatched: 7. Germline V gene lookup returns CDR1 SEHNR and CDR2 FQNEAQ (reference sequence). The CDR3 spells CASSFLSSGRIEQFF. The CDR3 bases are TGTGCCAGCAGCTTTTTGTCTAGCGGGAGGATTGAGCAGTTCTTC. The full variable domain, in which reference TRBV7-9 and TRBJ2-1 provide the parts outside the CDR3, is DTGVSQNPRHKITKRGQNVTFRCDPISEHNRLYWYRQTLGQGPEFLTYFQNEAQLEKSRLLSDRFSAERPKGSFSTLEIQRTEQGDSAMYLCASSFLSSGRIEQFFGPGTRLTVL.

Details on this clone: The same CDR3 also results from other DNA sequences found in this sample. The genes are TRBV27 and TRBJ2-2; D unresolved. This CDR3 is built from 12 residues. V lost 2 bases and J 6 bases, leaving 4 bases between the germline ends. The V gene's germline CDR1 is MNHEY and CDR2 SMNVEV (reference sequence). CDR3 nucleotides: TGTGCCAGCAGTTTACCGTCCGGGGAGCTGTTTTTT. This sequence encodes CASSLPSGELFF.

The rearrangement joins TRBV11-2 to TRBJ2-1; TRBD2 matches at 9 bases. The CDR3 is made up of 16 amino acids. The trim removed 1 base at V and 6 bases at J, leaving 7 bases unmatched. Germline loops: CDR1 SGHAT, CDR2 FQNNGV. CDR3 region: CASSLGFSGRFNEQFF. In DNA form, the CDR3 reads TGTGCCAGCAGCTTAGGGTTTAGCGGGAGATTCAATGAGCAGTTCTTC.

V gene TRBV2 combines with J gene TRBJ1-6; no reliable D call. V lost 0 bases to trimming and J lost 0 bases, with 9 bases between them. Germline V gene sequence: CDR1 SNHLY, CDR2 FYNNEI. The CDR3 consists of 17 residues. The CDR3 bases are TGTGCCAGCAGTGAAGCGCTCGGTAGCTCCTATAATTCACCCCTCCACTTT. Translation: CASSEALGSSYNSPLHF.

V usage is TRBV13 and J usage is TRBJ1-4; D is undetermined. This CDR3 has 14 residues. In germline, CDR1 is PRHDT, CDR2 FYEKMQ (reference sequence). Trimming took off 3 bases at V and 5 bases at J, with 10 bases between the two ends. CDR3 protein: CASSLSGTNEKLFF. The CDR3 DNA follows: TGTGCCAGCAGCTTGTCGGGAACCAATGAAAAACTGTTTTTT.

The CDR3 coding sequence is TGTGCCAGCACCCCGTGGCCCATGACCGGGGAGCTGTTTTTT. This translates into CASTPWPMTGELFF. The V and J genes are TRBV6-1 and TRBJ2-2; D uncertain. Looked up from germline, CDR1 is MNHNS and CDR2 is SASEGT. There are 14 residues in the CDR3. V lost 7 bases to trimming and J lost 5 bases, with 14 bases between them.

V and J are TRBV7-9 and TRBJ2-5; no clear D. The CDR3 is 13 residues long. Trimming took 5 bases from V and 5 from J, leaving 12 bases between them. The V gene's germline CDR1 is SEHNR and CDR2 FQNEAQ (reference sequence). CDR3 coding DNA: TGTGCCAGCAGCCCTTCCTCCCTGGAGACCCAGTACTTC. Its translation: CASSPSSLETQYF.

The chain carries TRBV5-8 and TRBJ2-7; 8 positions agree with TRBD1. Germline lookup yields CDR1 SGHTS and CDR2 YDEGEE. Losses at the gene ends were 0 bases for V and 1 base for J; bases not matched to a gene: 0. The CDR3 covers 14 residues. The CDR3 here is CASSLGQGSYEQYF. The CDR3 region has the DNA TGTGCCAGCAGCTTGGGACAGGGGTCCTACGAGCAGTACTTC.

This chain connects TRBV4-1 to TRBJ1-5; 9 bases fit TRBD1. V lost 2 bases and J lost 1; bases outside the gene matches: 6. Looked up from germline, CDR1 is MGHRA and CDR2 is YSYEKL. The CDR3 is made up of 17 amino acids. The CDR3 reads CASSQHTGTGSNQPQHF. Here the CDR3 DNA reads TGCGCCAGCAGCCAACACACCGGGACAGGGAGCAATCAGCCCCAGCATTTT.

The J gene is TRBJ1-4, the V gene TRBV27, with D perhaps TRBD1 (5 bases). Germline lookup yields CDR1 MNHEY and CDR2 SMNVEV (reference sequence). With 3 bases removed from V and 8 bases from J, the gap between germline ends came to 10 bases. This CDR3 contains 13 residues. The CDR3 DNA reads as TGTGCCAGCAGTTTGGGGGGGAGGGAAAAACTGTTTTTT. It is translated as CASSLGGREKLFF.

This sequence joins TRBV11-2 and TRBJ1-1; TRBD1 might be the D (5 bases). The CDR3 extends over 13 amino acids. V was trimmed by 7 bases and J by 4 bases, leaving 13 bases between them. From germline, CDR1 is SGHAT and CDR2 FQNNGV. The CDR3: CASTGGLLTEAFF. The CDR3 DNA reads TGTGCCAGCACCGGGGGTCTTCTCACTGAAGCTTTCTTT. The full variable domain, rest sourced from reference TRBV11-2 and TRBJ1-1, is EAGVAQSPRYKIIEKRQSVAFWCNPISGHATLYWYQQILGQGPKLLIQFQNNGVVDDSQLPKDRFSAERLKGVDSTLKIQPAKLEDSAVYLCASTGGLLTEAFFGQGTRLTVV.

The CDR3 DNA sequence: TGTGCCTGGAGCAGGGGGGTCTACGAGCAGTACTTC. Translated: CAWSRGVYEQYF. The J gene is TRBJ2-7, the V gene TRBV30; D perhaps matches TRBD1 (7 bases). Germline CDR1 reads GTSNPN; CDR2 reads SVGIG (reference sequence). The CDR3 sequence is 12 residues long. The V gene lost 3 bases and the J gene lost 3 bases, with 9 bases spanning the gap.

This clone was counted only a few times. The J gene is TRBJ2-5, the V gene TRBV18; D ambiguous. Germline CDR1 KGHSH, CDR2 LQKENI. The CDR3 is 12 residues long. The V and J ends lost 5 bases and 2 bases respectively, with 6 bases between them. The CDR3 reads CASSTVQETQYF. The CDR3 DNA follows: TGTGCCAGCTCAACAGTGCAAGAGACCCAGTACTTC.

Only one count was recorded for this clone. The V and J genes are TRBV30 and TRBJ1-6; D is perhaps TRBD1 (5 bases). CDR1 is GTSNPN and CDR2 is SVGIG in the germline V gene (reference sequence). V was clipped by 0 bases and J by 3 bases, with 15 bases between them. The CDR3 extends over 17 amino acids. The CDR3 is CAWSVRSGIVYNSPLHF. The CDR3 bases are TGTGCCTGGAGTGTTAGGTCAGGGATTGTCTATAATTCACCCCTCCACTTT.

The chain joins TRBV30 to TRBJ1-2; D perhaps matches TRBD1 (5 bases). The CDR3 sequence is 14 residues long. V lost 2 bases to trimming and J lost 8 bases, with 18 bases between them. The V gene's germline CDR1 is GTSNPN and CDR2 SVGIG (reference sequence). The CDR3 loop is CAWSLTSGTHGYTF. In DNA form, the CDR3 reads TGTGCCTGGAGTTTAACGTCAGGGACTCACGGCTACACCTTC.

The V gene is TRBV19, the J gene TRBJ2-2; possible D gene TRBD1, 6 bases. The germline gives CDR1 LNHDA, CDR2 SQIVND (reference sequence). Deletions cut 4 bases from V and 5 bases from J, with 11 bases between. The CDR3 sequence is 14 residues long. In DNA, the CDR3 is TGTGCCAGTAGTACAAGAGGGGGAACCGGGGAGCTGTTTTTT. Translating it yields CASSTRGGTGELFF.

The rearrangement links TRBV18 to TRBJ1-4, with 9 bases fitting TRBD1. CDR3 length: 15 amino acids. V was pared by 3 bases and J by 7 bases, with 6 bases of the junction left unmatched. In germline, CDR1 is KGHSH, CDR2 LQKENI. As DNA, the CDR3 is TGTGCCAGCTCACCCCCGGGACAGGGAGGTGAAAAACTGTTTTTT. Translation gives CASSPPGQGGEKLFF. Full variable domain (remainder filled in from reference TRBV18 and TRBJ1-4): NAGVMQNPRHLVRRRGQEARLRCSPMKGHSHVYWYRQLPEEGLKFMVYLQKENIIDESGMPKERFSAEFPKEGPSILRIQQVVRGDSAAYFCASSPPGQGGEKLFFGSGTQLSVL.

V is TRBV29-1 and J is TRBJ1-1; weak D call: TRBD1 (5 bases). Germline CDR1 is SQVTM and CDR2 is ANQGSEA. The length of the CDR3 is 13 residues. Trimming cost V 8 bases and J 3 bases, with 16 bases left between them. The CDR3 region has the DNA TGCAGCACGTCTCAGGAGGGGCACACTGAAGCTTTCTTT. Encoded protein: CSTSQEGHTEAFF.

CDR3 sequence (DNA): TGTGCCAGTAGTATTGGCGGGGTCCTAGGCACAGATACGCAGTATTTT. Translating gives CASSIGGVLGTDTQYF. The V gene is TRBV19, the J gene TRBJ2-3, with a tentative D call TRBD2 (6 bases). Germline CDR1 reads LNHDA; CDR2 reads SQIVND (reference sequence). CDR3 length equals 16 residues. V lost 3 bases, J lost 1 base, and 14 bases lay in between.

V gene TRBV4-3 combines with J gene TRBJ1-5, with D uncertain. This CDR3 is 15 amino acids long. Germline assignment: CDR1 LGHNA and CDR2 YSLEER. V lost 1 base and J 3 bases, leaving 10 bases between the germline ends. CDR3 nucleotide sequence: TGCGCCAGCAGCCAAGGTTCGGGGTACAATCAGCCCCAGCATTTT. Encoded protein: CASSQGSGYNQPQHF.

This chain joins TRBV11-2 and TRBJ2-1; 7 bases fit TRBD1. This CDR3 spans 15 amino acids. V shed 1 base, J shed 7 bases, and the junction held 7 bases outside the gene matches. Germline loops: CDR1 SGHAT, CDR2 FQNNGV. CDR3 protein: CASSLVRQGGNEQFF. In nucleotides, the CDR3 is TGTGCCAGCAGCTTAGTTAGACAGGGCGGTAATGAGCAGTTCTTC.

This chain uses TRBV29-1 with TRBJ2-2; 9 bases fit TRBD2. This CDR3 is 18 amino acids long. From germline, CDR1 is SQVTM and CDR2 ANQGSEA. V lost 3 bases and J lost 2; bases outside the gene matches: 13. The DNA for the CDR3 is TGCAGCGTTGAGACCCACCCGGGCGGGGGGGTTAACACCGGGGAGCTGTTTTTT. Protein: CSVETHPGGGVNTGELFF.

This clone was recorded only once. The rearrangement links TRBV10-2 to TRBJ2-5; 8 bases match TRBD2. From germline, CDR1 is WSHSY and CDR2 SAAADI. The CDR3 length is 16 residues. Trimming took 3 bases from V and 2 from J; bases not matched to a gene: 8. This chain's CDR3 is CASSDPKRGSQETQYF. In DNA, the CDR3 is TGCGCCAGCAGTGACCCCAAGCGGGGGTCGCAAGAGACCCAGTACTTC.

The gene calls are TRBV5-1 and TRBJ2-7; TRBD2 aligns across 8 bases. In germline, CDR1 is SGHRS, CDR2 YFSETQ. The V segment lost 0 bases and the J segment 4 bases; nucleotides outside the gene matches: 6. The CDR3 runs to 15 residues. The CDR3 protein is CASSLESGGRYEQYV. CDR3 coding DNA: TGCGCCAGCAGCTTGGAAAGCGGGGGCCGATACGAGCAGTACGTC.